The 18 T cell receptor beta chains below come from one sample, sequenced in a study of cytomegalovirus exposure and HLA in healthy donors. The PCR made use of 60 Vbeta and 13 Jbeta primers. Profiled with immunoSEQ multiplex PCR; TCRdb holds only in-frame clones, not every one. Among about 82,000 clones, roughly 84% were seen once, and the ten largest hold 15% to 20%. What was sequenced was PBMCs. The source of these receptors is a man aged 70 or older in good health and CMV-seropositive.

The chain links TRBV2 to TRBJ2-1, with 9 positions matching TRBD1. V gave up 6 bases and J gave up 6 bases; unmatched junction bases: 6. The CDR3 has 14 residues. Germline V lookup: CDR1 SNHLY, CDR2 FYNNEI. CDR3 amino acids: CASSWGQGFNEQFF. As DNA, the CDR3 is TGTGCCAGCAGCTGGGGACAGGGCTTCAATGAGCAGTTCTTC.

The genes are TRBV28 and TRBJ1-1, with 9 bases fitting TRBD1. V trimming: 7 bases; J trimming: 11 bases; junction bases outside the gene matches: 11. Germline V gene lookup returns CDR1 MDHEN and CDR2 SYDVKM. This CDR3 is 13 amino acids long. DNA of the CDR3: TGTGCCAGCAACCGCGGACAGGGGCTGCGGGCTTTCTTT. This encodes CASNRGQGLRAFF.

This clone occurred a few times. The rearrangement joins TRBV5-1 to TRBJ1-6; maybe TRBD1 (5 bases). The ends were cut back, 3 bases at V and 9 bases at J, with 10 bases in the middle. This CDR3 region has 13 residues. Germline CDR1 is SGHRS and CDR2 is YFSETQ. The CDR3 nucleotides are TGCGCCAGCAGCTCCTGGACAAGTTCACCCCTCCACTTT. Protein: CASSSWTSSPLHF. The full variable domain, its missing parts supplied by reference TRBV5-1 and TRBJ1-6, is KAGVTQTPRYLIKTRGQQVTLSCSPISGHRSVSWYQQTPGQGLQFLFEYFSETQRNKGNFPGRFSGRQFSNSRSEMNVSTLELGDSALYLCASSSWTSSPLHFGNGTRLTVT.

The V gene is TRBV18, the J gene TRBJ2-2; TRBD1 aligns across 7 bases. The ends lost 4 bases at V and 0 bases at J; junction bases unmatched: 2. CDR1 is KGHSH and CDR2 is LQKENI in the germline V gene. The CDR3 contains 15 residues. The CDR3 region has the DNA TGTGCCAGCTCACGACAGGGTACGAACACCGGGGAGCTGTTTTTT. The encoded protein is CASSRQGTNTGELFF.

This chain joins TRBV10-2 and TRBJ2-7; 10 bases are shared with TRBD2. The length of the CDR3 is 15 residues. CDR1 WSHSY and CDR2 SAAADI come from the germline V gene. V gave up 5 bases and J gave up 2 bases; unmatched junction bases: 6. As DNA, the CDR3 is TGCGCCAGCAGTAGGGGACTAGCGAGGACCTACGAGCAGTACTTC. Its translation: CASSRGLARTYEQYF.

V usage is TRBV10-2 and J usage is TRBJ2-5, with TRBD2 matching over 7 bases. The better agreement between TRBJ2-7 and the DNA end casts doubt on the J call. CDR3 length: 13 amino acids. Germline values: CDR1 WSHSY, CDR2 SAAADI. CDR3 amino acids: CASRSGDPVEQYF. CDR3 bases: TGCGCCAGCCGAAGCGGGGACCCCGTCGAGCAGTACTTC.

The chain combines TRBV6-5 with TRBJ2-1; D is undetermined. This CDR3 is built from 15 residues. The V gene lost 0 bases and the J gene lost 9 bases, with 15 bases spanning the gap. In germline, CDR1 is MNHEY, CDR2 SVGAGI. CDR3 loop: CASSYSRGPNAEQFF. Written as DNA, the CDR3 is TGTGCCAGCAGTTACTCGCGCGGCCCAAACGCTGAGCAGTTCTTC.

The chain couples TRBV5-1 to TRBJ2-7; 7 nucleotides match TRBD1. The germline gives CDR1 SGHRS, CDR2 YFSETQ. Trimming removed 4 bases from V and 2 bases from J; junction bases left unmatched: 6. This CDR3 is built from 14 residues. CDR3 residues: CASSPARGPYEQYF. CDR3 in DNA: TGCGCCAGCAGCCCCGCAAGGGGGCCCTACGAGCAGTACTTC.

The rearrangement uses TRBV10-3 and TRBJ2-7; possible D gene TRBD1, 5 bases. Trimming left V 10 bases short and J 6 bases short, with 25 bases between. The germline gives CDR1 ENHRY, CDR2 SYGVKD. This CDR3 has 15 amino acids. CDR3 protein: CATRKSQGLLPEQYF. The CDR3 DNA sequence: TGTGCCACCCGAAAGAGTCAGGGCCTTCTTCCCGAGCAGTACTTC.

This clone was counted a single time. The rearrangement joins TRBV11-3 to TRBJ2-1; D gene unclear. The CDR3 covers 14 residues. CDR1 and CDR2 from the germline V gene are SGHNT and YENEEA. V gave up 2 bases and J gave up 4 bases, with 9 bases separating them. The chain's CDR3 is CASSLYGRYNEQFF. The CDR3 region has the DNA TGTGCCAGCAGCTTATACGGCAGGTACAATGAGCAGTTCTTC.

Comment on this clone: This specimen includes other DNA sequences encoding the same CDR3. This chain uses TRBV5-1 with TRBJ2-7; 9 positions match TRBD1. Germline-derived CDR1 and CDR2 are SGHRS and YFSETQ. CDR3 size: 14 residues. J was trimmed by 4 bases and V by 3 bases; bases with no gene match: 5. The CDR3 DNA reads TGCGCCAGCAGCTCCGGGACAGGGAGTTACGAGCAGTACTTC. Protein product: CASSSGTGSYEQYF.

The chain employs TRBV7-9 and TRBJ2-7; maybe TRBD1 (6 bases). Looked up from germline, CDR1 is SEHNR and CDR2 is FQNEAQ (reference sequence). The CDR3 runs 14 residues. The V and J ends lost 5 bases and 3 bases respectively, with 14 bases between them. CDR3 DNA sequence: TGTGCCAGCAGCCACGAGACAGGTAGCTACGAGCAGTACTTC. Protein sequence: CASSHETGSYEQYF.

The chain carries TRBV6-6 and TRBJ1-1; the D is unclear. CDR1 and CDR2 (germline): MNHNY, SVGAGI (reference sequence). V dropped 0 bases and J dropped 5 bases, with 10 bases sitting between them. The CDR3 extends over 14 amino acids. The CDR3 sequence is CASSYSGRETEAFF. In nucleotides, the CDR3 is TGTGCCAGCAGTTACTCAGGGAGGGAAACTGAAGCTTTCTTT.

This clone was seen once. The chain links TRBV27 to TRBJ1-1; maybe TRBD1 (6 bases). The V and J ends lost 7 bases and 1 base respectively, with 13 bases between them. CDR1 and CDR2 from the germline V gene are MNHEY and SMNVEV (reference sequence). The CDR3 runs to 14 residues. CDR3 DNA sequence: TGTGCCAGCAATGGTGGACAGACGAACACTGAAGCTTTCTTT. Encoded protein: CASNGGQTNTEAFF.

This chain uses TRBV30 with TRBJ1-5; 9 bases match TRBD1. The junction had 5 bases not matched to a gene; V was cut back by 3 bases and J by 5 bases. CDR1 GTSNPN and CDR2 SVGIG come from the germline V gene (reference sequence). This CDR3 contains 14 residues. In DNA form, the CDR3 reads TGTGCCTGGAGGGACAGGGGCGACCATCAGCCCCAGCATTTT. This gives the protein CAWRDRGDHQPQHF.

CDR3 nucleotide sequence: TGTGCCTGGAGTGTACAACAATTGGAGTACTTC. Translated: CAWSVQQLEYF. The chain uses TRBV30 and TRBJ2-7; no firm D call. This CDR3 region has 11 residues. Trimming left V 0 bases short and J 11 bases short, with 11 bases between. Germline CDR1 GTSNPN, CDR2 SVGIG (reference sequence).

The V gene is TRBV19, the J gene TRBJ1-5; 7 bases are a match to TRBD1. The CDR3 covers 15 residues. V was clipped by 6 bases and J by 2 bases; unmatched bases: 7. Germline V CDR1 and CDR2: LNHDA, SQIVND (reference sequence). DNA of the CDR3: TGTGCCAGTAGAACTACAGGGGTGGGCAATCAGCCCCAGCATTTT. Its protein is CASRTTGVGNQPQHF.

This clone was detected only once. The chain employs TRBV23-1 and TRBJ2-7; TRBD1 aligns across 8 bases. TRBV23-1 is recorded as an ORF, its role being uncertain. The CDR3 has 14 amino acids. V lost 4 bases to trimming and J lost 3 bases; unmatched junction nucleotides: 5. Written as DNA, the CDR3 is TGCGCCAGCAGTCCTCGGACAGGGTACTACGAGCAGTACTTC. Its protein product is CASSPRTGYYEQYF.